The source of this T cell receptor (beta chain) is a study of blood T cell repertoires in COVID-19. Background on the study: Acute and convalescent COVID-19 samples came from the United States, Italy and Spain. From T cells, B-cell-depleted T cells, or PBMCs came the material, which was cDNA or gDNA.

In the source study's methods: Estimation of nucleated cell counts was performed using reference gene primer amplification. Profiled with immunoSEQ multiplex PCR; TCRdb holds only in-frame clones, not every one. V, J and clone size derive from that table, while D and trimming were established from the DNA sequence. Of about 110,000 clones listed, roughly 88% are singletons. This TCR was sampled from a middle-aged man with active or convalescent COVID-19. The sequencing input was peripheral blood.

This CDR3 reads CASSTPGQGPSEQYF. The CDR3, as DNA: TGTGCCAGCAGCACTCCGGGACAGGGGCCATCCGAGCAGTACTTC. The chain has TRBV28 and TRBJ2-7; 10 bases map to TRBD1. The CDR3 is 15 amino acids. The germline V gene encodes CDR1 MDHEN and CDR2 SYDVKM. V shed 6 bases, J shed 6 bases, and the junction held 11 bases outside the gene matches.